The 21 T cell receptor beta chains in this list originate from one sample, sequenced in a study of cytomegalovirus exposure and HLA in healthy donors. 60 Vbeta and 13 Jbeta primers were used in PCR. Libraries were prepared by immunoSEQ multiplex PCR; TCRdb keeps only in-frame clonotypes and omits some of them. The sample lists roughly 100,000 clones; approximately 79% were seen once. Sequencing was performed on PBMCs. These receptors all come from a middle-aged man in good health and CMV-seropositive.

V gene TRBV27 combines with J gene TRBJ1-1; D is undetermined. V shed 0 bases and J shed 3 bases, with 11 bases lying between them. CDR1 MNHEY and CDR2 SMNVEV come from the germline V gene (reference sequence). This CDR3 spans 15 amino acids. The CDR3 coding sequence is TGTGCCAGCAGTTTATCCCCAGGTTCTGACACTGAAGCTTTCTTT. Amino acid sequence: CASSLSPGSDTEAFF.

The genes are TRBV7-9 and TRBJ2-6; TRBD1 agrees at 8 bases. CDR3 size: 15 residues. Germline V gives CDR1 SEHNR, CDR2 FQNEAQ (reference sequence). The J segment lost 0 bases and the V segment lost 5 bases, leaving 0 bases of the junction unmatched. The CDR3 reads CASSQGASGANVLTF. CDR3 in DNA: TGTGCCAGCAGCCAGGGGGCCTCTGGGGCCAACGTCCTGACTTTC.

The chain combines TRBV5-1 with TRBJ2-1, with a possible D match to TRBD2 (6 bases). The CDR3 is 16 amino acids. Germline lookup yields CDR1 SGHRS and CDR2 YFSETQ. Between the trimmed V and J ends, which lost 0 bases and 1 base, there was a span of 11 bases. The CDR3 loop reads CASSLASGLSYNEQFF. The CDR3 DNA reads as TGCGCCAGCAGCTTGGCCAGCGGGCTTTCCTACAATGAGCAGTTCTTC.

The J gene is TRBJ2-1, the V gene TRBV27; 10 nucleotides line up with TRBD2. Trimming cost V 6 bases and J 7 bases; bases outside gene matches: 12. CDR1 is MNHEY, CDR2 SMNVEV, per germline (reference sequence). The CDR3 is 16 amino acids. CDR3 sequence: CASSYVGLALRNEQFF. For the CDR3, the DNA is TGTGCCAGCAGCTACGTGGGACTAGCGCTCCGAAATGAGCAGTTCTTC.

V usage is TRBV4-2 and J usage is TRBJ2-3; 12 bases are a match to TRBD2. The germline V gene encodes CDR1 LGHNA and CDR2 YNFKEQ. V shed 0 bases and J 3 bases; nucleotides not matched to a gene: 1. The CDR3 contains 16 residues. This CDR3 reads CASSQDGTSGTDTQYF. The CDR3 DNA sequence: TGTGCCAGCAGCCAAGATGGGACTAGCGGGACAGATACGCAGTATTTT.

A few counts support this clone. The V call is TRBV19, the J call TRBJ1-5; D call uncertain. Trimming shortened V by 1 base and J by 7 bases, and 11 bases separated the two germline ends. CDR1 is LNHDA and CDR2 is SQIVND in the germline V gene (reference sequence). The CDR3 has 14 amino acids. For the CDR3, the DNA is TGTGCCAGTAGTATAGGGTGGAGTCACCAGCCCCAGCATTTT. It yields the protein CASSIGWSHQPQHF.

For the CDR3, the DNA is TGCGCCACCGGGACTAGCGTGGATGAGCAGTTCTTC. Its protein product is CATGTSVDEQFF. The chain employs TRBV4-3 and TRBJ2-1; 10 bases align to TRBD2. CDR3 length: 12 amino acids. CDR1 LGHNA and CDR2 YSLEER come from the germline V gene. V shed 10 bases, J shed 8 bases, and the junction held 5 bases outside the gene matches.

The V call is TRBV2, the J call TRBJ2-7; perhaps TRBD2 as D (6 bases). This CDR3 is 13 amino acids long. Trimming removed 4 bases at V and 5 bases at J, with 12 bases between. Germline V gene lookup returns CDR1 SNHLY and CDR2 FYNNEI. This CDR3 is CASSGMEGHEQYF. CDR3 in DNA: TGTGCCAGCAGTGGGATGGAGGGCCACGAGCAGTACTTC.

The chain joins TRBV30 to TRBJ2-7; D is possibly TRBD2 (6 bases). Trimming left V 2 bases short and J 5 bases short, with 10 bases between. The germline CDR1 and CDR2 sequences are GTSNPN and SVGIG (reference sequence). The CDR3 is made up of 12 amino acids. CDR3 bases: TGTGCCTGGAGTCGGGGGTTCGACGAGCAGTACTTC. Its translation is CAWSRGFDEQYF.

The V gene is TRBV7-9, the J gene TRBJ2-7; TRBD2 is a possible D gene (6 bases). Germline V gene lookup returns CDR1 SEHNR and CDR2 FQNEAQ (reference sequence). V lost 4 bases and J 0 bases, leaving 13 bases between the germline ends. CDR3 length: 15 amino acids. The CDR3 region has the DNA TGTGCCAGCAGCTCCGGCGGGGCGAGCTCCTACGAGCAGTACTTC. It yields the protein CASSSGGASSYEQYF.

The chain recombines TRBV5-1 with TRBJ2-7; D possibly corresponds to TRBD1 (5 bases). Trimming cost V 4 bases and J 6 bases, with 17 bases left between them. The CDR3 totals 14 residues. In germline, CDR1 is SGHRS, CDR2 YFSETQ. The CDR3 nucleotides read TGCGCCAGCAGCCAAGGGGCTAGATGGGGCGAGCAGTACTTC. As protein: CASSQGARWGEQYF.

DNA of the CDR3: TGTGCCATCAGTGAGAACACAGGGGGCAATCAGCCCCAGCATTTT. Translating gives CAISENTGGNQPQHF. The rearrangement joins TRBV10-3 to TRBJ1-5; 7 bases line up with TRBD1. V trimming: 2 bases; J trimming: 2 bases; junction bases outside the gene matches: 3. Germline V lookup: CDR1 ENHRY, CDR2 SYGVKD. The length of the CDR3 is 15 residues.

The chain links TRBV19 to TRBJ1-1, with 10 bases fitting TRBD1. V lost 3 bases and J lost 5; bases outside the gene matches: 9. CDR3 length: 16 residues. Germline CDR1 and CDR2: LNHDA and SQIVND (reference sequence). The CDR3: CASSIGDRGRRTEAFF. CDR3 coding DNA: TGTGCCAGTAGTATTGGGGACAGGGGTAGACGGACTGAAGCTTTCTTT.

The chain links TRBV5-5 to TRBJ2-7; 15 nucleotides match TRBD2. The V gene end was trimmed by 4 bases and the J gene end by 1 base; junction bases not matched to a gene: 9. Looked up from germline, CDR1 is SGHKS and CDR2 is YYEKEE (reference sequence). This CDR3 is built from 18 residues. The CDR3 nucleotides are TGTGCCAGCAGCGAAGGACTAGCGGGAGGGCCAAAGTCCTACGAGCAGTACTTC. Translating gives CASSEGLAGGPKSYEQYF.

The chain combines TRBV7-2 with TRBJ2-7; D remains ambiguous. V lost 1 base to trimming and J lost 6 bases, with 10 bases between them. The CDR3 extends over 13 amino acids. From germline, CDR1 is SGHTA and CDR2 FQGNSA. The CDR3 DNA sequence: TGTGCCAGCAGCTTAGACGCCCAGATCGAGCAGTACTTC. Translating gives CASSLDAQIEQYF.

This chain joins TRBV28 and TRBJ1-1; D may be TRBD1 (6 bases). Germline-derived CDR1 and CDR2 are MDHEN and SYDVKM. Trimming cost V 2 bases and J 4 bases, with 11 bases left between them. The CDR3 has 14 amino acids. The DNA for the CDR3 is TGTGCCAGCAGTTTACGACAGGTGGGCACTGAAGCTTTCTTT. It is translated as CASSLRQVGTEAFF.

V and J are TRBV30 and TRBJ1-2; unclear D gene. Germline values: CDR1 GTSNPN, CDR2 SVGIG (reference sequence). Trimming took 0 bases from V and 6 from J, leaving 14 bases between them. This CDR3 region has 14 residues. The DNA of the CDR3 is TGTGCCTGGAGTGTATCGGTCGTCCAACATGGCTACACCTTC. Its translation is CAWSVSVVQHGYTF.

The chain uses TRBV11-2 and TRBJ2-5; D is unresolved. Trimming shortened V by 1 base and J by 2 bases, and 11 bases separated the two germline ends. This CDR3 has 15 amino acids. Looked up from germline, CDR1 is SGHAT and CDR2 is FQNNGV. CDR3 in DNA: TGTGCCAGCAGCTTAGGTGCGTCCTCACAAGAGACCCAGTACTTC. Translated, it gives CASSLGASSQETQYF. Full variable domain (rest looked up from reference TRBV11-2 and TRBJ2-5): EAGVAQSPRYKIIEKRQSVAFWCNPISGHATLYWYQQILGQGPKLLIQFQNNGVVDDSQLPKDRFSAERLKGVDSTLKIQPAKLEDSAVYLCASSLGASSQETQYFGPGTRLLVL.

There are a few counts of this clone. The CDR3 is CASSMSGRAEETQYF. CDR3 sequence (DNA): TGTGCCAGTAGTATGAGCGGGAGGGCCGAGGAGACCCAGTACTTC. The gene calls are TRBV19 and TRBJ2-5; TRBD2 matches at 10 bases. Per the germline V gene, CDR1 is LNHDA and CDR2 is SQIVND (reference sequence). J gave up 5 bases and V 3 bases, and 6 bases lay outside the gene matches. The CDR3 has 15 residues.

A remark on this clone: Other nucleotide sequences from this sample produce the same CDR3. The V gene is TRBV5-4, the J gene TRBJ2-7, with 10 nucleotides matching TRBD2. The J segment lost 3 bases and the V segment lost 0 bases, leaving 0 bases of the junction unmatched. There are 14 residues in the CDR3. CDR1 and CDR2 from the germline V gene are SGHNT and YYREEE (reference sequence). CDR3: CASSLEREGYEQYF. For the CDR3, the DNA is TGTGCCAGCAGCTTGGAGCGGGAGGGCTACGAGCAGTACTTC.

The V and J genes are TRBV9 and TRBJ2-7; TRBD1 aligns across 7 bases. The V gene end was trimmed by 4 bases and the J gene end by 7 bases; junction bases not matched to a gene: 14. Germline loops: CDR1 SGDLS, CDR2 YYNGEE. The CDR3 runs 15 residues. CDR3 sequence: CASSPRNRGLEEQYF. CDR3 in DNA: TGTGCCAGCAGCCCCCGAAATAGGGGGCTGGAGGAGCAGTACTTC.